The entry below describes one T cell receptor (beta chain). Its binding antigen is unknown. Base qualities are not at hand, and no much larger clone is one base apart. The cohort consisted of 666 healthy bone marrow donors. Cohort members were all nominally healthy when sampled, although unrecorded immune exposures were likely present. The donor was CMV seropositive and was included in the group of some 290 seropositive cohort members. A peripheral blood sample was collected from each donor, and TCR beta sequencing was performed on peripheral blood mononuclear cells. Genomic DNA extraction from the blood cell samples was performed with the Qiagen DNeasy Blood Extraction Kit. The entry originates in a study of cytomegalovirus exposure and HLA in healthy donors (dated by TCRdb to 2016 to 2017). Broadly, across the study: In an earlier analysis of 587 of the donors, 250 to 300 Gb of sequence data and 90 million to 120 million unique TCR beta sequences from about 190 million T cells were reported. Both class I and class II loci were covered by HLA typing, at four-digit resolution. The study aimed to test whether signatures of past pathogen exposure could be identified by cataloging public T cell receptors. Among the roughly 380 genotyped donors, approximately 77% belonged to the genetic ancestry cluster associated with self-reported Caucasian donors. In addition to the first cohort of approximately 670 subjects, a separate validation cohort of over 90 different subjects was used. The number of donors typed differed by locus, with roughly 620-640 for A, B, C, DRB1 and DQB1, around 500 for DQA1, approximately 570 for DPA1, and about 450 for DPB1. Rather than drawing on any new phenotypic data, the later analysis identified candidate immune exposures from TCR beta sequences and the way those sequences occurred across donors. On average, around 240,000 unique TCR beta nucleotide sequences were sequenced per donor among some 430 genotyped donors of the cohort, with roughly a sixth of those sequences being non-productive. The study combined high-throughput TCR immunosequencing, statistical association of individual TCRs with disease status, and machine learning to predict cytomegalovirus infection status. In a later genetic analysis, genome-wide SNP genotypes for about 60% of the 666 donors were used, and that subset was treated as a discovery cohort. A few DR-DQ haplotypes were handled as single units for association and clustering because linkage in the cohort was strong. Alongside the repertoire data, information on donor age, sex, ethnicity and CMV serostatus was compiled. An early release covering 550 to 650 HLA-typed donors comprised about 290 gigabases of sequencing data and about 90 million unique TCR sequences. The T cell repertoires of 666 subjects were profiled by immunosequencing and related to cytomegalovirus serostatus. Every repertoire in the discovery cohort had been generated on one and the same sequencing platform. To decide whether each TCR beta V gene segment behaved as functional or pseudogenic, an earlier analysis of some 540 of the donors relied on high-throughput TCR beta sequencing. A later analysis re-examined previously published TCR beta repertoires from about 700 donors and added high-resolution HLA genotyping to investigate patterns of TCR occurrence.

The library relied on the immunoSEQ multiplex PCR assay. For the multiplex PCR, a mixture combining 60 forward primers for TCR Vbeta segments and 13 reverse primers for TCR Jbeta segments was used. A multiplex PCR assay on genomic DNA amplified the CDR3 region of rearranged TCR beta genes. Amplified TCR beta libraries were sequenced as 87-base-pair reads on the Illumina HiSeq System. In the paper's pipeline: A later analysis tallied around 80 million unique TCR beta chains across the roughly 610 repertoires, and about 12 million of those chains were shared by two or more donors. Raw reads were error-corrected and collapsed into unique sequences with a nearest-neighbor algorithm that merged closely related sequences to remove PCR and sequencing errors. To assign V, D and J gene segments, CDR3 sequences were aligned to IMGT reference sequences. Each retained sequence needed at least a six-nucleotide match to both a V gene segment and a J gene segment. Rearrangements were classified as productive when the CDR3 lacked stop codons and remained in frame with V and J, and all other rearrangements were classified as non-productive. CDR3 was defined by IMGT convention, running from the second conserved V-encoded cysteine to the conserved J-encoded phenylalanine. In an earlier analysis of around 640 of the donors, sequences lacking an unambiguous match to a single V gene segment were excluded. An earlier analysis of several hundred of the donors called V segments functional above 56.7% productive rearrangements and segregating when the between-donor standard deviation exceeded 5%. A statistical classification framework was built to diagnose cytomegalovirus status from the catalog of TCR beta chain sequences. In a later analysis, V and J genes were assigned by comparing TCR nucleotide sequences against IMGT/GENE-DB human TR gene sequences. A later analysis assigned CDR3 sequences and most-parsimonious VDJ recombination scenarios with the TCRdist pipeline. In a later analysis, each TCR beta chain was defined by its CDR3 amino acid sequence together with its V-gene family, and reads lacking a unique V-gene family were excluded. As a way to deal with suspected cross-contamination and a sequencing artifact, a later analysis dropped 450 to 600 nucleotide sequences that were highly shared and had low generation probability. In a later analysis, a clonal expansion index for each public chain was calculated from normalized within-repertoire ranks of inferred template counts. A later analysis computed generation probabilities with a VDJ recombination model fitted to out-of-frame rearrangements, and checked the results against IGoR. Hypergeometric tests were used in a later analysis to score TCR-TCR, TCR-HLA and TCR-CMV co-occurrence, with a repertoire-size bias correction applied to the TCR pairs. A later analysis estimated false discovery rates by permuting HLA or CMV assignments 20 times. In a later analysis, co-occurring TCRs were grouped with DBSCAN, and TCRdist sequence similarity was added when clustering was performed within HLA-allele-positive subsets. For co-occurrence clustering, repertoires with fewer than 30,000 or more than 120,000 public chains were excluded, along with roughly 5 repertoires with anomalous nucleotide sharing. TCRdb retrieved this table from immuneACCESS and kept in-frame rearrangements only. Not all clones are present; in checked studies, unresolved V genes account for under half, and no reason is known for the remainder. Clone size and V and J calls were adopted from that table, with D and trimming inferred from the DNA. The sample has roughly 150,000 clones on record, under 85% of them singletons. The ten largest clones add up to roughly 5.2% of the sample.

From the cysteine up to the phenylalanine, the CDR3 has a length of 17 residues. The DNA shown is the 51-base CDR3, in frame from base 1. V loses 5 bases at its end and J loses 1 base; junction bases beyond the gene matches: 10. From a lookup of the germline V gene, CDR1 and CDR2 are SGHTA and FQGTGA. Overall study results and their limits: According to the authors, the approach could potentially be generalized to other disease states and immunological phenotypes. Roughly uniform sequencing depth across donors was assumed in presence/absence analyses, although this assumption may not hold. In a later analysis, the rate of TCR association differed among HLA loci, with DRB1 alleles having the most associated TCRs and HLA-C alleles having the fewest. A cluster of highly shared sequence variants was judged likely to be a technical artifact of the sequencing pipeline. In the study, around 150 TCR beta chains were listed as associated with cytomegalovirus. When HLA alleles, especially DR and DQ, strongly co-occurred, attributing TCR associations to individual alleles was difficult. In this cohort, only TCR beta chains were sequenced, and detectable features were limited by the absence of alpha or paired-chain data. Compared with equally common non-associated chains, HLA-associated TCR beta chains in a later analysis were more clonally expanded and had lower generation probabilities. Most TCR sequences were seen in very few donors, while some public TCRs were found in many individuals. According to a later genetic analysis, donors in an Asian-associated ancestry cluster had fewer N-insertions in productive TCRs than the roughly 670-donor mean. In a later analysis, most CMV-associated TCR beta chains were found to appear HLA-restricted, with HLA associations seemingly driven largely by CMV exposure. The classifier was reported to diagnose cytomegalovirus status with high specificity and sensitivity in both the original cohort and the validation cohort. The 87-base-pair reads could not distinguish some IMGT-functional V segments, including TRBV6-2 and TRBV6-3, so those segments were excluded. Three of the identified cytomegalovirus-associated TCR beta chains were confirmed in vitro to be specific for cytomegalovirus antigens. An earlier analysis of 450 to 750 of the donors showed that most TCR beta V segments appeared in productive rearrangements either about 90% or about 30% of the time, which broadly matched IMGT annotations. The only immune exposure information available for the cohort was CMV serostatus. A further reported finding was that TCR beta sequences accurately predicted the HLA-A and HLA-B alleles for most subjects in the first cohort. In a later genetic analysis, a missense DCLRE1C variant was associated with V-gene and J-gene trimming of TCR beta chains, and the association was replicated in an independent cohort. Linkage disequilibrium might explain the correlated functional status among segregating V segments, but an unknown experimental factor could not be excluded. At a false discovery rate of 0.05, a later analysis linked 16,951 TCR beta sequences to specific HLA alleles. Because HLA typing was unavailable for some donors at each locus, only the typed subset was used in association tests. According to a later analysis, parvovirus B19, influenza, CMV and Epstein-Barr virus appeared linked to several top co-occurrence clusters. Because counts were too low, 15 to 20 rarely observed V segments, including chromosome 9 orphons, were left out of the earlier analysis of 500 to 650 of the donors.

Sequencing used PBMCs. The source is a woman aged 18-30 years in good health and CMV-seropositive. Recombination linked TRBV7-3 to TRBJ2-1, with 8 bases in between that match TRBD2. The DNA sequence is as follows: TGTGCCAGCAGCGCTAATTTCGCGGGGGGATCCTACAATGAGCAGTTCTTC. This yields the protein CASSANFAGGSYNEQFF.